This T cell receptor beta chain derives from a study of T cell responses to AZD1222 COVID-19 vaccine. The germline CDR1 and CDR2 sequences are KGHSH and LQKENI. V lost 3 bases to trimming and J lost 5 bases; unmatched junction nucleotides: 6. The CDR3 has 15 residues. General study findings and limits: Sampling that yielded the repertoires occurred only after the peak T cell response. Dominant CD4 TCR responses targeted spike regions 160-218 and 743-854. Donors were mostly white British, more females; clonal diversity possibly underestimated.

Generated by immunoSEQ multiplex PCR, the TCRdb table keeps only in-frame clones and is missing some. The table has about 110,000 clones, around 90% seen once; the top ten hold 1% to 1.5%. The table lists this clone with a few counts. Its antigen is currently unknown. The J gene is TRBJ1-5, the V gene TRBV18; 8 bases fit TRBD1. The specimen comprised peripheral blood, sampled on day 0 of AZD1222 vaccination. The TCR sequence derives from an adult in good health. CDR3 loop: CASSPTGQGYQPQHF. The DNA of the CDR3 is TGTGCCAGCTCACCCACCGGACAGGGCTATCAGCCCCAGCATTTT.